This T cell receptor beta chain was profiled in a study of T-cell reconstitution after alpha-beta-depleted transplantation in children. Broader study findings: Diversity and T-cell counts at one year after transplant derived mostly from new T cells. Where alpha-beta T cells came from about two months after transplant was reportedly several hundred expanded graft clones. Surviving recipient cells, namely T cells and thymic progenitors, were the source of high day-60 TCRbeta diversity in some patients.

Unique molecular identifiers tagged the TCRbeta library. One entry per CDR3 protein results from TCRdb running MiXCR on the PCR reads. The table has fewer than 750,000 distinct CDR3 sequences, approximately 22% seen once. Ten or more counts support this clonotype. Its antigen is unknown. The sample in question was PBMCs, mostly from graft donor cells, obtained 360 days after TCRalphabeta/CD19-depleted stem cell transplant. The sequence came from a boy less than two years old who had a stem cell transplant for acute myeloid leukemia, so the T cells may come from the graft donor.

CDR3 protein: CASSLRMNSNQPQHF. The CDR3, as DNA: TGTGCCAGCAGTCTCAGGATGAATAGCAATCAGCCCCAGCATTTT. J is TRBJ1-5 and V is TRBV12-3 or TRBV12-4; D is uncertain. CDR3 size: 15 residues. Trimming took 5 bases from V and 0 from J, leaving 11 bases between them.